Shown below are 2 T cell receptor beta chains from a single sample sequenced in a study of glioma-infiltrating T cells after dendritic cell vaccination. Time point here: after dendritic cell vaccination, including at tumor progression/relapse. The data were produced by immunoSEQ multiplex PCR, yet TCRdb's version contains in-frame clones alone and is incomplete. The profile shows roughly 80,000 clones, around 86% of them singletons. The sequencing used blood, collected after dendritic cell vaccination. These receptors were taken from a human donor with glioblastoma.

The chain couples TRBV7-9 to TRBJ2-5; 7 nucleotides agree with TRBD1. The length of the CDR3 is 14 residues. The V and J ends lost 0 bases and 3 bases, in that order; junction bases with no gene match: 1. Per the germline V gene, CDR1 is SEHNR and CDR2 is FQNEAQ (reference sequence). The CDR3 region is CASSLADRKETQYF. DNA of the CDR3: TGTGCCAGCAGCTTAGCGGACAGGAAAGAGACCCAGTACTTC.

The genes are TRBV6-1 and TRBJ1-4; D is ambiguous. The V gene lost 3 bases and the J gene lost 11 bases, with 10 bases spanning the gap. Germline V gene lookup returns CDR1 MNHNS and CDR2 SASEGT. The CDR3 runs to 12 residues. The CDR3 region has the DNA TGTGCCAGCAGTGACGCCTGGGAGAAACTGTTTTTT. Translated: CASSDAWEKLFF.